This T cell receptor beta chain came from a study of blood T cell repertoires in COVID-19. Study as a whole: In each case, the material was cDNA or gDNA derived from T cells, B-cell-depleted T cells, or PBMCs.

As originally analysed: Amplifying reference gene primers gave estimates of nucleated cell counts. Produced via immunoSEQ multiplex PCR; TCRdb's table is partial and in-frame only. That table is the source of V, J and clone size, and D and trimming were worked out from the DNA. The repertoire holds about 15,000 clones, about 80% seen once, with around 13% in the top ten. This TCR came from a human donor in a cohort sampled during active COVID-19. The sequenced sample consisted of peripheral blood.

The CDR3 region is CASRDGTSDQPQHF. CDR3 coding DNA: TGTGCCAGCAGGGACGGGACTTCTGATCAGCCCCAGCATTTT. The chain carries TRBV6-5 and TRBJ1-5; D is perhaps TRBD1 (5 bases). Per the germline V gene, CDR1 is MNHEY and CDR2 is SVGAGI. Trimming stripped 6 bases from V and 5 bases from J, with 14 bases between. This CDR3 contains 14 residues.